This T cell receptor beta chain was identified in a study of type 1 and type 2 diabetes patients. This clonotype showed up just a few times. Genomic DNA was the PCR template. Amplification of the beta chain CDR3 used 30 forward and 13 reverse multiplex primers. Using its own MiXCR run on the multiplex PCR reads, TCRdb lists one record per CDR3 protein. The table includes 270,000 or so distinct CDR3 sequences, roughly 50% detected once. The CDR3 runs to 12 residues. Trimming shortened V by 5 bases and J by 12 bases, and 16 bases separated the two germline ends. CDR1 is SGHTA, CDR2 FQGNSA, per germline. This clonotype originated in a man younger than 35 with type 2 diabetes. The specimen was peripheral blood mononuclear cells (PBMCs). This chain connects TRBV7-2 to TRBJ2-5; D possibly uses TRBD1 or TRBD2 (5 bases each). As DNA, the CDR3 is TGTGCCAGCAGCCCCGGGACGGCCTTTGAGTACTTC. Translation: CASSPGTAFEYF.